Sequencing of this TCR beta chain was carried out in a study of human T cells and chemical hapten exposure. About the study: The patch tests put 0.01% DPC on the skin of the upper back and were read 6 days later.

The time point denotes: patch test 2, 6 weeks after DPC sensitization. Treatment in this sample: therapeutic diphenylcyclopropenone sensitization with weekly scalp DPC. CDR1 and CDR2 (germline): LGHNA, YSLEER. V was pared by 5 bases and J by 4 bases, with 7 bases of the junction left unmatched. The CDR3 consists of 15 residues. TCRdb recomputed calls from the RACE reads with MiXCR, one row per CDR3 protein. The sample records fewer than 150,000 distinct CDR3 sequences, around 11% being singletons. The chain links TRBV4-3 to TRBJ1-4; 7 positions match TRBD1. This sequence originates from a woman aged 45-59 years with alopecia areata. Some clones in this sample may be carry-over from other donors' samples. The material sequenced was whole blood, taken in connection with sensitization to the hapten diphenylcyclopropenone (DPC). The CDR3 protein is CASSGGDSDNEKLFF. The CDR3, as DNA: TGCGCCAGCAGCGGGGGGGACAGCGATAATGAAAAACTGTTTTTT.